This T cell receptor beta chain derives from a study of molecular identifiers for immune sequencing clone quantification. Study findings and constraints: The sizes of highly expanded clones could be underestimated when identical TCR molecules share a barcode. Spiked Jurkat TCR RNA equal to one cell could reportedly be picked out among one million naive cells.

Libraries used roughly 18,000 to 1,100,000 sorted naive CD8 T cells and 10%, 30% or 50% RNA input. Naive CD8 T cells were sorted as CD8+CD4-CCR7+CD45RA+. Regarding this clonotype: Its specificity is unknown.

There are 15 residues in the CDR3. V lost 3 bases and J 5 bases, leaving 13 bases between the germline ends. CDR1 MDHEN and CDR2 SYDVKM come from the germline V gene. TCRdb called the PCR reads again in MiXCR, with one record for every CDR3 protein. The sample lists 45,000 to 60,000 distinct CDR3 sequences, 35% to 40% seen once, with 3.5% to 4% in the top ten. Sequencing was done on a sample of naive CD8+ T cells from blood, with Jurkat cell RNA spiked in. Subset: FACS-sorted CD8+CD4-CCR7+CD45RA+ naive T cells. This chain uses TRBV28 with TRBJ2-2; D tentatively fits TRBD1 or TRBD2 (7 bases each). The sequence was collected from a human donor in good health. Some libraries in this study had Jurkat cell RNA spiked in. The CDR3 loop is CASSFQGGRTGELFF. CDR3 sequence (DNA): TGTGCCAGCAGTTTCCAGGGGGGGAGGACCGGGGAGCTGTTTTTT.